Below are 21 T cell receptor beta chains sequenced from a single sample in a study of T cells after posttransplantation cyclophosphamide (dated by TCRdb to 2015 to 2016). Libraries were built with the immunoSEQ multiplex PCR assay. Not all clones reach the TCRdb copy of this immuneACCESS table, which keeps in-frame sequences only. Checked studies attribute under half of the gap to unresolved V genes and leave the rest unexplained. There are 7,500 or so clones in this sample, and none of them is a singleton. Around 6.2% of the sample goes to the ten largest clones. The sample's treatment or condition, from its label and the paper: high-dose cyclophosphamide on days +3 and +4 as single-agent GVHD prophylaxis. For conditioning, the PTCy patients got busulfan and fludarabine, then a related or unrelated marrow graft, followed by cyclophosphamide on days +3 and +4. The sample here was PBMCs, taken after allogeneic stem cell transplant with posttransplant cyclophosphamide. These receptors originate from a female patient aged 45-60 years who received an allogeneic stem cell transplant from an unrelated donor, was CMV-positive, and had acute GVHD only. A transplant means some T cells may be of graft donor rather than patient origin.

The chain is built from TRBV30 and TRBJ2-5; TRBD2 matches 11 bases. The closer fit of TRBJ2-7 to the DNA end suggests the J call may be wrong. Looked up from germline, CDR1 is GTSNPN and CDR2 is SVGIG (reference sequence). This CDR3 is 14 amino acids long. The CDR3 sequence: CAWNIAGGPYEQYF. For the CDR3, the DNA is TGTGCCTGGAATATAGCGGGAGGGCCCTACGAGCAGTACTTC.

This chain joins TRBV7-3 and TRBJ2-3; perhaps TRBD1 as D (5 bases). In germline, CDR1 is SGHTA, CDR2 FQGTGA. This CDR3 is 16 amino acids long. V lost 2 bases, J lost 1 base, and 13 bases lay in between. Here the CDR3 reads CASSLGSWGRTDTQYF. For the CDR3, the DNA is TGTGCCAGCAGCTTAGGCTCGTGGGGCCGCACAGATACGCAGTATTTT. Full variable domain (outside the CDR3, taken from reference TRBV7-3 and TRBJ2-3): GAGVSQTPSNKVTEKGKYVELRCDPISGHTALYWYRQSLGQGPEFLIYFQGTGAADDSGLPNDRFFAVRPEGSVSTLKIQRTERGDSAVYLCASSLGSWGRTDTQYFGPGTRLTVL.

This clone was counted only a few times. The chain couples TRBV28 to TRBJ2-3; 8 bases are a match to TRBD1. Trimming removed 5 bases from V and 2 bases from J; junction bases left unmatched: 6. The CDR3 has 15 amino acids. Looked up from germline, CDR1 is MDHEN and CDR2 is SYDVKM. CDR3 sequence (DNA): TGTGCCAGCAGTGAACACAGGGGGTACACAGATACGCAGTATTTT. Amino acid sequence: CASSEHRGYTDTQYF.

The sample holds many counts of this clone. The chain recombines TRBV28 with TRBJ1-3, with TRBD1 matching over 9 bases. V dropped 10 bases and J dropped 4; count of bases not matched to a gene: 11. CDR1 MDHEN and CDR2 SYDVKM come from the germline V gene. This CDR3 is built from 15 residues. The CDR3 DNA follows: TGTGCCACCCGACCACAGGGGGCAGTCGGAAACACCATATATTTT. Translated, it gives CATRPQGAVGNTIYF.

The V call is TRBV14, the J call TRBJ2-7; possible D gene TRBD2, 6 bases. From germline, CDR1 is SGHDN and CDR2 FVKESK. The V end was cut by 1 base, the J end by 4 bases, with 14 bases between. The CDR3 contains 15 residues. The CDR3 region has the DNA TGTGCCAGCAGCCAAGGCGGGGACTGGATTTACGAGCAGTACTTC. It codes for CASSQGGDWIYEQYF.

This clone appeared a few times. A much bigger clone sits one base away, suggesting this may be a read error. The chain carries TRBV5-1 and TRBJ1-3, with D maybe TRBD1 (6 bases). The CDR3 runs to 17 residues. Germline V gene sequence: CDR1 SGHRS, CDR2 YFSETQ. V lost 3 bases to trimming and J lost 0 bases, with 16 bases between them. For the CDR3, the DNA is TGCGCCAGCAGCTGGGCCCGGGACAAGAGCTCTGGAAACACCATATATTTT. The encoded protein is CASSWARDKSSGNTIYF.

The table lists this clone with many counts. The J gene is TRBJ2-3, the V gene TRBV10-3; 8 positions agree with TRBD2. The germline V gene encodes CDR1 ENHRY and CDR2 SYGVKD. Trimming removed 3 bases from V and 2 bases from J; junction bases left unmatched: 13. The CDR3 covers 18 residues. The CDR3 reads CAISDVETSETFTDTQYF. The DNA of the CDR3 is TGTGCCATCAGTGATGTTGAGACTAGCGAAACATTCACAGATACGCAGTATTTT.

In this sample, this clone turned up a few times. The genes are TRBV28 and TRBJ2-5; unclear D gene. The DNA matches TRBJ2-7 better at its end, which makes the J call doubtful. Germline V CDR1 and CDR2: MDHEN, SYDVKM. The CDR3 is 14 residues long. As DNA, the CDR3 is TGTGCCAGCAGTTTAAGTCTGCGGAGCTACGAGCAGTACTTC. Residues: CASSLSLRSYEQYF.

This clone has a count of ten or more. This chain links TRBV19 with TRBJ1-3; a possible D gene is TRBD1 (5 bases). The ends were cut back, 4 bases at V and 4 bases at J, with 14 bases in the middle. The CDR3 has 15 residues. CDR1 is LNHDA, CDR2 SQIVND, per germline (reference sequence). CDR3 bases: TGTGCCAGTAGTAAAGGGGCCGGTCCAGGAAACACCATATATTTT. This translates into CASSKGAGPGNTIYF. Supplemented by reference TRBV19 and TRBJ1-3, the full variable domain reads DGGITQSPKYLFRKEGQNVTLSCEQNLNHDAMYWYRQDPGQGLRLIYYSQIVNDFQKGDIAEGYSVSREKKESFPLTVTSAQKNPTAFYLCASSKGAGPGNTIYFGEGSWLTVV.

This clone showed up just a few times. The CDR3 nucleotides read TGTGCCAGCGGGGGCGGGAGTGGGTCCTACGAGCAGTACTTC. Protein: CASGGGSGSYEQYF. V is TRBV2 and J is TRBJ2-7; a possible D gene is TRBD2 (7 bases). V lost 8 bases and J 1 base, leaving 15 bases between the germline ends. This CDR3 spans 14 amino acids. Germline V gene sequence: CDR1 SNHLY, CDR2 FYNNEI.

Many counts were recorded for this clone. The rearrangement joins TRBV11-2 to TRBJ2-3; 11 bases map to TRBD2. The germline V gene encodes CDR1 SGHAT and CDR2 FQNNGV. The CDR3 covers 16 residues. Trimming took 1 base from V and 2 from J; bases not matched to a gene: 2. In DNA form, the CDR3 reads TGTGCCAGCAGCTTAGGACTAGCGGGGACCACAGATACGCAGTATTTT. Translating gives CASSLGLAGTTDTQYF.

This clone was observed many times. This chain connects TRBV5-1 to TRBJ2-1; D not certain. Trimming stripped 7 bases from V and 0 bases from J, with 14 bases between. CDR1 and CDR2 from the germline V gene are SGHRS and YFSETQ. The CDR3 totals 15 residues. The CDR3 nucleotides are TGCGCCAGCTCGGCTAGTTCGAGCTCCTACAATGAGCAGTTCTTC. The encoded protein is CASSASSSSYNEQFF.

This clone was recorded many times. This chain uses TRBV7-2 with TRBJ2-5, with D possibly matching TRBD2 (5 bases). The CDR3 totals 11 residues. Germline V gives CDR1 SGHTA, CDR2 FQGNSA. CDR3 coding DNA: TGTGCTTCCCGGGGTTACGAGACCCAGTACTTC. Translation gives CASRGYETQYF.

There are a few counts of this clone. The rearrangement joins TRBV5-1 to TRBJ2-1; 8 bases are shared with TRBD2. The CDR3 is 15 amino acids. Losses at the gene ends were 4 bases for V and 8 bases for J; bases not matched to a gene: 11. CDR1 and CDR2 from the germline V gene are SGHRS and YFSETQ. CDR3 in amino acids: CASSAQGLAGDEQFF. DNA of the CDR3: TGCGCCAGCAGCGCCCAGGGCCTAGCGGGCGATGAGCAGTTCTTC. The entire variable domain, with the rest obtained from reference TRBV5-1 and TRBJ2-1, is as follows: KAGVTQTPRYLIKTRGQQVTLSCSPISGHRSVSWYQQTPGQGLQFLFEYFSETQRNKGNFPGRFSGRQFSNSRSEMNVSTLELGDSALYLCASSAQGLAGDEQFFGPGTRLTVL.

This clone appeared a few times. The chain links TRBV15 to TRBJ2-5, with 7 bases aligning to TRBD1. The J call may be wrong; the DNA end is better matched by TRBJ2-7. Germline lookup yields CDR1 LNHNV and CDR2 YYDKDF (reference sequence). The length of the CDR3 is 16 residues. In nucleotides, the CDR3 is TGTGCCACCAGCAGAGACCCCGGACAGGCAACCTACGAGCAGTACTTC. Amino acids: CATSRDPGQATYEQYF.

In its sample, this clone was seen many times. CDR3 in amino acids: CASGLGLAKPNEQFF. The CDR3 DNA sequence: TGTGCTAGTGGTTTGGGACTAGCCAAGCCCAATGAGCAGTTCTTC. V gene TRBV12-5 combines with J gene TRBJ2-1, with 7 nucleotides matching TRBD2. In germline, CDR1 is LGHNT, CDR2 FRNRAP. V gave up 1 base and J gave up 6 bases; unmatched junction bases: 6. This CDR3 spans 15 amino acids. Drawing the rest from reference TRBV12-5 and TRBJ2-1, the complete variable domain is DARVTQTPRHKVTEMGQEVTMRCQPILGHNTVFWYRQTMMQGLELLAYFRNRAPLDDSGMPKDRFSAEMPDATLATLKIQPSEPRDSAVYFCASGLGLAKPNEQFFGPGTRLTVL.

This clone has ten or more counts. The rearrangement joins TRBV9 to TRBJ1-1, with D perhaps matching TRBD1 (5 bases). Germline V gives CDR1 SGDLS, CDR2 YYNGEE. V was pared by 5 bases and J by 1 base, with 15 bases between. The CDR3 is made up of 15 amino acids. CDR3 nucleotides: TGTGCCAGCAGTCGTCAGGGCTTGGGGAACACTGAAGCTTTCTTT. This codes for CASSRQGLGNTEAFF.

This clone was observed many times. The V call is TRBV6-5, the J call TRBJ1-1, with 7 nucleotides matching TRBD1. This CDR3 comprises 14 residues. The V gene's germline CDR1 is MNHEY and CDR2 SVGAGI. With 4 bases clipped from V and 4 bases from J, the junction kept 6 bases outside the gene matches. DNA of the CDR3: TGTGCCAGCAGTTTGACAGGGCAGGCCACTGAAGCTTTCTTT. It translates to CASSLTGQATEAFF.

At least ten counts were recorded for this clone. This CDR3 reads CASSAGTSHIWEQYF. The CDR3 region has the DNA TGTGCCAGCTCCGCCGGGACTAGCCACATCTGGGAGCAGTACTTC. The rearrangement links TRBV18 to TRBJ2-7; 9 bases match TRBD2. The ends lost 6 bases at V and 7 bases at J; junction bases unmatched: 13. CDR1 KGHSH and CDR2 LQKENI come from the germline V gene. This CDR3 has 15 residues.

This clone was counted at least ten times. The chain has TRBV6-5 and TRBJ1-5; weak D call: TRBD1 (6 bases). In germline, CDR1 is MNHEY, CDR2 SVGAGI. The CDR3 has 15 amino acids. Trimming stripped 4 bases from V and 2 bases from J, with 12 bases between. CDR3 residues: CASSSRQVGNQPQHF. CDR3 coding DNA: TGTGCCAGCAGTTCTAGACAGGTGGGCAATCAGCCCCAGCATTTT.

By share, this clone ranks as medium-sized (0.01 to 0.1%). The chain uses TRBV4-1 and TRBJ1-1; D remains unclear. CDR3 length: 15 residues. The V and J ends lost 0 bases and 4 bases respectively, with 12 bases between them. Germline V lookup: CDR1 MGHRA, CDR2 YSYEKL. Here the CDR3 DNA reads TGCGCCAGCAGCCAAGATGTCGGCGGGATCACTGAAGCTTTCTTT. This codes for CASSQDVGGITEAFF.